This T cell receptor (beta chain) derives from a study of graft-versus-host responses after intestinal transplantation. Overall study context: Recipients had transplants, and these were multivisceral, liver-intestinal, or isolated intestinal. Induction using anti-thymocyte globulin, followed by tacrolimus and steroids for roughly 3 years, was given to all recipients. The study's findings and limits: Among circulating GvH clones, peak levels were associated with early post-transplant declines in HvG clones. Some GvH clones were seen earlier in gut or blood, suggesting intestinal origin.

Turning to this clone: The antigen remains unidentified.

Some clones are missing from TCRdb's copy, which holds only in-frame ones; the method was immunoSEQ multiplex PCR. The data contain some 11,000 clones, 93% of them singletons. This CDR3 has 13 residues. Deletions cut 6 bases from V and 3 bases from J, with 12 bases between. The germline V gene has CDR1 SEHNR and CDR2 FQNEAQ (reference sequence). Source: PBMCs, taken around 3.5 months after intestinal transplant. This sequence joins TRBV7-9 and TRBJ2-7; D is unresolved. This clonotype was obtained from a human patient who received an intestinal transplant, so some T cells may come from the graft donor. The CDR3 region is CASRPLRSYEQYF. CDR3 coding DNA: TGTGCCAGCAGACCCCTCCGGAGCTACGAGCAGTACTTC. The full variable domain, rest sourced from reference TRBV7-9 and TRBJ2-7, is DTGVSQNPRHKITKRGQNVTFRCDPISEHNRLYWYRQTLGQGPEFLTYFQNEAQLEKSRLLSDRFSAERPKGSFSTLEIQRTEQGDSAMYLCASRPLRSYEQYFGPGTRLTVT.